Detailed here is one T cell receptor beta chain. V was pared by 0 bases and J by 4 bases, with 5 bases between. Per germline, CDR1 GTSNPN and CDR2 SVGIG (reference sequence). This CDR3 contains 12 residues. This sample was included in a study of blood T cells in healthy people across ages. The wider study: About one barcoded beta molecule per two T cells was captured by template switching.

A second roughly 6 to 11 cycle PCR used barcoded and J-beta primers. TCRdb processed the 5' RACE reads anew with MiXCR; each CDR3 protein has one entry. The sample records around 1.5 million distinct CDR3 sequences, about 31% being singletons. Healthy Caucasians from Russia aged roughly 6 to 90 served as donors. Sequencing was done on a sample of blood. The chain recombines TRBV30 with TRBJ2-3; D uncertain. The sequence was collected from a woman aged 25 to 39 in good health. CDR3 residues: CAWSVSSDTQYF. CDR3 in DNA: TGTGCCTGGAGTGTAAGCTCAGATACGCAGTATTTT. Full variable domain (missing parts from reference TRBV30 and TRBJ2-3): SQTIHQWPATLVQPVGSPLSLECTVEGTSNPNLYWYRQAAGRGLQLLFYSVGIGQISSEVPQNLSASRPQDRQFILSSKKLLLSDSGFYLCAWSVSSDTQYFGPGTRLTVL.